The 6 T cell receptor beta chains listed next were all sequenced from one sample in a study of shared clonotypes between healthy human individuals. Profiled with immunoSEQ multiplex PCR; TCRdb holds only in-frame clones, not every one. The sample contains over a million clones, more than 65% of which appear only once. The specimen sequenced was memory CD4+ T cells sorted from blood. Subset specified: CD45RA-negative fraction. The source is a man aged 18 to 30 in good health.

This chain joins TRBV16 and TRBJ1-1; TRBD1 matches at 9 bases. V shed 1 base, J shed 6 bases, and the junction held 18 bases outside the gene matches. This CDR3 contains 19 residues. Germline V gene lookup returns CDR1 KGHSY and CDR2 FQNENV. As DNA, the CDR3 is TGTGCCAGCAGCCAATTAGATCAGGCAGGGACAGGGAAGGACGCTGAAGCTTTCTTT. It yields the protein CASSQLDQAGTGKDAEAFF. The whole variable domain, filled in from reference TRBV16 and TRBJ1-1, reads GEEVAQTPKHLVRGEGQKAKLYCAPIKGHSYVFWYQQVLKNEFKFLISFQNENVFDETGMPKERFSAKCLPNSPCSLEIQATKLEDSAVYFCASSQLDQAGTGKDAEAFFGQGTRLTVV.

This clone was observed a few times. The rearrangement joins TRBV11-2 to TRBJ2-1; maybe TRBD1 (6 bases). Germline-derived CDR1 and CDR2 are SGHAT and FQNNGV. This CDR3 comprises 17 residues. V was cut by 3 bases and J by 8 bases, with 23 bases left in between. The CDR3 here is CASSFGGDTGFRDEQFF. The CDR3 DNA reads TGTGCCAGCAGCTTTGGGGGAGATACAGGGTTTAGAGATGAGCAGTTCTTC.

The V call is TRBV18, the J call TRBJ2-2, with D possibly TRBD2 on 6 matching bases. Between the trimmed V and J ends, which lost 3 bases and 0 bases, there was a span of 14 bases. This CDR3 region has 17 residues. Per germline, CDR1 KGHSH and CDR2 LQKENI. The CDR3 spells CASSPPRAGPNTGELFF. DNA for the CDR3: TGTGCCAGCTCACCGCCTAGGGCGGGGCCGAACACCGGGGAGCTGTTTTTT.

The genes are TRBV7-8 and TRBJ2-7, with 13 bases matching TRBD2. Trimming at V came to 5 bases and at J to 7 bases, leaving 8 bases not matched to a gene. This CDR3 has 15 amino acids. The germline gives CDR1 SGHVS, CDR2 FQNEAQ. CDR3: CASSLGLAGVGEQYF. The DNA of the CDR3 is TGTGCCAGCAGCCTAGGACTAGCGGGAGTGGGAGAGCAGTACTTC.

V usage is TRBV29-1 and J usage is TRBJ2-7, with 7 bases aligning to TRBD2. Germline V gives CDR1 SQVTM, CDR2 ANQGSEA. V lost 6 bases, J lost 0 bases, and 11 bases stayed unmatched. CDR3 length: 15 residues. CDR3 nucleotides: TGCAGCGTCGCCCCGGGACTATCACCCTCCTACGAGCAGTACTTC. It is translated as CSVAPGLSPSYEQYF.

V is TRBV6-5 and J is TRBJ1-6; the match to TRBD1 covers 7 bases. Germline CDR1 reads MNHEY; CDR2 reads SVGAGI. The CDR3 is 14 amino acids. The J segment lost 5 bases and the V segment lost 10 bases, leaving 8 bases of the junction unmatched. CDR3 coding DNA: TGTGCCATCAGCCCAGGGACAGATAATTCACCCCTCCACTTT. Translating gives CAISPGTDNSPLHF.